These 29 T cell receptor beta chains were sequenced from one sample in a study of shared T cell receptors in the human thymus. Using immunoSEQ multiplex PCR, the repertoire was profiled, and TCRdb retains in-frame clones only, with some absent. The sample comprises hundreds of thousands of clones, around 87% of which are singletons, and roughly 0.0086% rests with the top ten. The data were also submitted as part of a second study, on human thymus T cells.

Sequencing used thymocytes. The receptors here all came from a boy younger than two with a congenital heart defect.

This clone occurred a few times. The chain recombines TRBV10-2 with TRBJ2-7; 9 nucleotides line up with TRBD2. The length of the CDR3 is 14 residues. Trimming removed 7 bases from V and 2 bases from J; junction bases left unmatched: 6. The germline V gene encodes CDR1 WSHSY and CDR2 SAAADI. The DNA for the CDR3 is TGCGCCAGCAAGGTGCGGGGGGGTGCCTACGAGCAGTACTTC. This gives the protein CASKVRGGAYEQYF.

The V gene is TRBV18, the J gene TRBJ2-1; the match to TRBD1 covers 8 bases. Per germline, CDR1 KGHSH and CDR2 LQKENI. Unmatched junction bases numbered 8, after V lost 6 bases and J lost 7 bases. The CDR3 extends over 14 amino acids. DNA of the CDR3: TGTGCCAGCTCTGCTAAGGACAGGGCGAATGAGCAGTTCTTC. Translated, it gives CASSAKDRANEQFF.

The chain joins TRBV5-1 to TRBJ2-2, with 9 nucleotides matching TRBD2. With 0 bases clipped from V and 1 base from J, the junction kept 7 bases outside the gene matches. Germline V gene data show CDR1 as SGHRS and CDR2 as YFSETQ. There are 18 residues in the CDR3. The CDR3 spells CASSLGVAGVENTGELFF. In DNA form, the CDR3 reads TGCGCCAGCAGCTTGGGAGTAGCGGGAGTAGAGAACACCGGGGAGCTGTTTTTT.

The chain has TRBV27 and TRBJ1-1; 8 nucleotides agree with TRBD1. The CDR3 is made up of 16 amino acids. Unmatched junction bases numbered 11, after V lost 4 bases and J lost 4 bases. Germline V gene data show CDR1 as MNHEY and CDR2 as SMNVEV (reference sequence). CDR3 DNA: TGTGCCAGCAGTTCCCCTCATGTCAGGGGGCGCACTGAAGCTTTCTTT. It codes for CASSSPHVRGRTEAFF.

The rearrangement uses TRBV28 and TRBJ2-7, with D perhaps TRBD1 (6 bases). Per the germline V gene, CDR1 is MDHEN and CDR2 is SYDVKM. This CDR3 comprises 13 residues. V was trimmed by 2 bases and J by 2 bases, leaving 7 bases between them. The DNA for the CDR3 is TGTGCCAGCAGTTTACGACAGGCCTACGAGCAGTACTTC. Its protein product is CASSLRQAYEQYF.

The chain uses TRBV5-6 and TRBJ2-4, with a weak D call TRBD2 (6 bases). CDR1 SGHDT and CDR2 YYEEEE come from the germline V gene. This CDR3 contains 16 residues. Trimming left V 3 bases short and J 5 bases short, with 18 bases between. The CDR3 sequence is CASSSQTSSLENIQYF. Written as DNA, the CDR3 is TGTGCCAGCAGCTCCCAGACTAGTTCACTAGAAAACATTCAGTACTTC.

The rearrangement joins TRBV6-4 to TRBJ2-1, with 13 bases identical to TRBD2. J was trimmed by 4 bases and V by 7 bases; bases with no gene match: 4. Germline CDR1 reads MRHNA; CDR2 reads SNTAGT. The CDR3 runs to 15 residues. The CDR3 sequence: CASITSGGVYNEQFF. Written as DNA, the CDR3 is TGTGCCAGCATCACTAGCGGGGGGGTGTACAATGAGCAGTTCTTC.

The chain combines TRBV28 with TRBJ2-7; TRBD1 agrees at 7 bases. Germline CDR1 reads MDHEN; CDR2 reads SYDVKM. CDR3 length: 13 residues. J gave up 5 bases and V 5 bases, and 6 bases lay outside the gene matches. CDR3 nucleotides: TGTGCCAGCAGTCCGCACGACAGGGACGAGCAGTACTTC. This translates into CASSPHDRDEQYF.

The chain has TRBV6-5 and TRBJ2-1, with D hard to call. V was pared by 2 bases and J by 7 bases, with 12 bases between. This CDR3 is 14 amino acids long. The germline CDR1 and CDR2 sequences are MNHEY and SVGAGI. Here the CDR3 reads CASSYTLSGNEQFF. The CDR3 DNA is TGTGCCAGCAGTTACACTCTCTCAGGTAATGAGCAGTTCTTC.

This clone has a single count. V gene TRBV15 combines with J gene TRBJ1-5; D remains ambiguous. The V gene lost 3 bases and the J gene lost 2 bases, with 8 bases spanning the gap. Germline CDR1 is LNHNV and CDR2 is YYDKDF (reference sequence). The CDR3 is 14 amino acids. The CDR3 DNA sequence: TGTGCCACCAGCAGCCCTAGAGGCAATCAGCCCCAGCATTTT. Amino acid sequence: CATSSPRGNQPQHF.

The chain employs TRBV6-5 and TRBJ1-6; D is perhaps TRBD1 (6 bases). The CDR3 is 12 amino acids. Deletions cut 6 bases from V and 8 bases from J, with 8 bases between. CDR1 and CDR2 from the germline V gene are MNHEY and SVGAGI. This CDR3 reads CASRQGHSPLHF. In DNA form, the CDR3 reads TGTGCCAGCAGACAGGGACATTCACCCCTCCACTTT.

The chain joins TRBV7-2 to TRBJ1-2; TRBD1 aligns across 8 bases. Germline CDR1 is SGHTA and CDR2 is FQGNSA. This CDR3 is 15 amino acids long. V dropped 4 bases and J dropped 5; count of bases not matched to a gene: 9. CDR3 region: CASSSRSGTGYGYTF. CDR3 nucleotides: TGTGCCAGCAGCTCTCGATCCGGGACAGGTTATGGCTACACCTTC.

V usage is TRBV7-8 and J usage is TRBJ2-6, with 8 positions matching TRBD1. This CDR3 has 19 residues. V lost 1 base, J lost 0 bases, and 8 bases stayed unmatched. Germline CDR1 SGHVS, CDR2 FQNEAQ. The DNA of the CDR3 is TGTGCCAGCAGCTTAGTGGTAGGACAGGGCCCCTCTGGGGCCAACGTCCTGACTTTC. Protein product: CASSLVVGQGPSGANVLTF.

This CDR3 reads CAIRPTPEGGYSTGELFF. The CDR3 DNA sequence: TGTGCCATCAGGCCGACCCCGGAAGGGGGTTATAGCACCGGGGAGCTGTTTTTT. This chain joins TRBV10-3 and TRBJ2-2; possible D gene TRBD1, 6 bases. Trimming shortened V by 6 bases and J by 4 bases, and 24 bases separated the two germline ends. CDR3 length: 18 amino acids. The germline V gene has CDR1 ENHRY and CDR2 SYGVKD.

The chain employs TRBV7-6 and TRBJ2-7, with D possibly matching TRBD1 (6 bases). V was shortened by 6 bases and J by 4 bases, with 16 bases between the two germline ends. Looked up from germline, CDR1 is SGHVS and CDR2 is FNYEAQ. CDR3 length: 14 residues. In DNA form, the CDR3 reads TGTGCCAGCAGTCGACAAACAGGGCCTTACGAGCAGTACTTC. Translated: CASSRQTGPYEQYF.

The CDR3 DNA sequence: TGTGCCAGCAGCGACACAGGGAAGGGTGAGCAGTTCTTC. Translating gives CASSDTGKGEQFF. J is TRBJ2-1 and V is TRBV5-5; a weak D match, TRBD1 (6 bases). The germline gives CDR1 SGHKS, CDR2 YYEKEE (reference sequence). CDR3 size: 13 residues. The germline V and J ends were trimmed by 4 bases and 9 bases, with 14 bases remaining between them.

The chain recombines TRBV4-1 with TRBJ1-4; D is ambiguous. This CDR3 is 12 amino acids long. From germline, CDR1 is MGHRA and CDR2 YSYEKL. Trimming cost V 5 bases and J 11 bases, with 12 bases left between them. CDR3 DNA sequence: TGCGCCAGCAGCACGGAGGACGAGAAACTGTTTTTT. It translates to CASSTEDEKLFF.

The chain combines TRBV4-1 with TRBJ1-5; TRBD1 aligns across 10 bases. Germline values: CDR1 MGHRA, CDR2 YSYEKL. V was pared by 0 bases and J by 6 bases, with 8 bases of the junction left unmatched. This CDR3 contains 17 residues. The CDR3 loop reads CASSQDPRQGAGQPQHF. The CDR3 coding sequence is TGCGCCAGCAGCCAAGATCCCCGACAGGGGGCGGGTCAGCCCCAGCATTTT.

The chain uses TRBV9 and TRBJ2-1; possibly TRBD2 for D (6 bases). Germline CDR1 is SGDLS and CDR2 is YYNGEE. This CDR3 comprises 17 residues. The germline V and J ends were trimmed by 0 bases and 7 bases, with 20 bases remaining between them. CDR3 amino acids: CASSVGLVQIPGNEQFF. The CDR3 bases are TGTGCCAGCAGCGTAGGACTAGTCCAAATCCCCGGGAATGAGCAGTTCTTC.

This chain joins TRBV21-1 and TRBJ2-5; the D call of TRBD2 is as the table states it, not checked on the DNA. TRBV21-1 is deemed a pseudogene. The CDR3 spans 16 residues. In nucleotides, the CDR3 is TGTGCCAGCAGCAAAACTAGCGGGAGAAACAGCGAGACCCAGTACTTC. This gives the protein CASSKTSGRNSETQYF.

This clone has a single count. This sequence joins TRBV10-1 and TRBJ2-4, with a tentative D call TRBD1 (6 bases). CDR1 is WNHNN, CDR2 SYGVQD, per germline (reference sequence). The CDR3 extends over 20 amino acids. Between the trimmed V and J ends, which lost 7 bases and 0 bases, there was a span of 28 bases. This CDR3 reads CASNNATPGHPSTAKNIQYF. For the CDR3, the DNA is TGCGCCAGCAATAATGCCACTCCGGGACACCCGTCTACAGCCAAAAACATTCAGTACTTC.

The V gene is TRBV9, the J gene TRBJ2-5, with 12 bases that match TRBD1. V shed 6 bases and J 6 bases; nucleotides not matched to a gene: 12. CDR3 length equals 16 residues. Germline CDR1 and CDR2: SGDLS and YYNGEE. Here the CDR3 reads CASTSTGTGGEKTQYF. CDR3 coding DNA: TGTGCCAGCACCTCAACCGGGACAGGGGGCGAAAAGACCCAGTACTTC.

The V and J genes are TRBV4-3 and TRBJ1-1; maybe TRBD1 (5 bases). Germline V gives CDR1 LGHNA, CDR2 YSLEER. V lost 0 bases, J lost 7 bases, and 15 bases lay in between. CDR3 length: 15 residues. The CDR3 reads CASSQEGTGVVEAFF. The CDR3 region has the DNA TGCGCCAGCAGCCAAGAGGGGACGGGGGTTGTTGAAGCTTTCTTT.

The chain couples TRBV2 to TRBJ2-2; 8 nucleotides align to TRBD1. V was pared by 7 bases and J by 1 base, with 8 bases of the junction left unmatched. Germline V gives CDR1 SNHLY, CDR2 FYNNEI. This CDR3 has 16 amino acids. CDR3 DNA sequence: TGTGCCAGCAACGCACAGGGGGACCTGAACACCGGGGAGCTGTTTTTT. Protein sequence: CASNAQGDLNTGELFF. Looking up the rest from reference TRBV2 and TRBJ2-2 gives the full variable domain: EPEVTQTPSHQVTQMGQEVILRCVPISNHLYFYWYRQILGQKVEFLVSFYNNEISEKSEIFDDQFSVERPDGSNFTLKIRSTKLEDSAMYFCASNAQGDLNTGELFFGEGSRLTVL.

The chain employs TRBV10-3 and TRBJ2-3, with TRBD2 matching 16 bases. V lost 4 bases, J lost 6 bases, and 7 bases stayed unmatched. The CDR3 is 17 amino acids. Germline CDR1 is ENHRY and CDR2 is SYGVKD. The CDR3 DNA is TGTGCCATCAGTGGGGGACTAGCGGGAGGGCCGGCTGATACGCAGTATTTT. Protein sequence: CAISGGLAGGPADTQYF.

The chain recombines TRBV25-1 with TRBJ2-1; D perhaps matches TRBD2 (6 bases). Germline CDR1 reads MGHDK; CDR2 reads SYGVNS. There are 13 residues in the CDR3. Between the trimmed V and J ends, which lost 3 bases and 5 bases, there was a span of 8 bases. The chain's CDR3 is CASSDGSNNEQFF. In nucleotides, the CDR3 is TGTGCCAGCAGTGACGGGAGTAACAATGAGCAGTTCTTC.

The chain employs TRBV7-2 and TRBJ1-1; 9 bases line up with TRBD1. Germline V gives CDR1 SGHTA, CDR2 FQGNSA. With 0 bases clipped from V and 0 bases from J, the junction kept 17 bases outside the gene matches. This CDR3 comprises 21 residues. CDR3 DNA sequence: TGTGCCAGCAGCTTAGCTACGGACAGGGGCCTTACGACGGATATGAACACTGAAGCTTTCTTT. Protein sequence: CASSLATDRGLTTDMNTEAFF.

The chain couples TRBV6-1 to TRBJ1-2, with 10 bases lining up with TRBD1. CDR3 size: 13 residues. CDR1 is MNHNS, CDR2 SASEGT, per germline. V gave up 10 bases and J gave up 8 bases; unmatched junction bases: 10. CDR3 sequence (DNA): TGTGCCACCCCCAGGGACAGGGGCGACGGCTACACCTTC. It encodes CATPRDRGDGYTF.

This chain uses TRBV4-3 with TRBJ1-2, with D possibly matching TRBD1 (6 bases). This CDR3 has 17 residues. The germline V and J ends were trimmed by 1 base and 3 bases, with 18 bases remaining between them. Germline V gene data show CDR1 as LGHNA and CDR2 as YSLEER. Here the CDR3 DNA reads TGCGCCAGCAGCCAAGTGGGTAGAACAGGGACCCACTATGGCTACACCTTC. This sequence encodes CASSQVGRTGTHYGYTF.